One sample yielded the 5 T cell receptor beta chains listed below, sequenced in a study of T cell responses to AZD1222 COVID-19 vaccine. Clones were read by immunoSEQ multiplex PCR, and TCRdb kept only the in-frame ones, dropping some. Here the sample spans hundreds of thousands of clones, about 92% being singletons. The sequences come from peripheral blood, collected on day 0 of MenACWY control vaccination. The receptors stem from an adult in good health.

CDR3 loop: CASSLSGFTEAFF. The DNA of the CDR3 is TGTGCCAGCAGCTTATCAGGGTTCACTGAAGCTTTCTTT. This chain uses TRBV7-9 with TRBJ1-1, with D tentatively TRBD1 (5 bases). Trimming took 2 bases from V and 4 from J, leaving 8 bases between them. Germline CDR1 is SEHNR and CDR2 is FQNEAQ (reference sequence). There are 13 residues in the CDR3. Filled out from reference TRBV7-9 and TRBJ1-1, the complete variable domain reads DTGVSQNPRHKITKRGQNVTFRCDPISEHNRLYWYRQTLGQGPEFLTYFQNEAQLEKSRLLSDRFSAERPKGSFSTLEIQRTEQGDSAMYLCASSLSGFTEAFFGQGTRLTVV.

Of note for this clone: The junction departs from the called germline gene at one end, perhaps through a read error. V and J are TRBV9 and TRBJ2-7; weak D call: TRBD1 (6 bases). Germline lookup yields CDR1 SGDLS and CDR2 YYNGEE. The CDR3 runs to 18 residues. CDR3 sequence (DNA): TGTGCCAGCAGCGTAAGTGGATGGAATTCCCGGGACATCCATTTCCCAGACTTC. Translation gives CASSVSGWNSRDIHFPDF.

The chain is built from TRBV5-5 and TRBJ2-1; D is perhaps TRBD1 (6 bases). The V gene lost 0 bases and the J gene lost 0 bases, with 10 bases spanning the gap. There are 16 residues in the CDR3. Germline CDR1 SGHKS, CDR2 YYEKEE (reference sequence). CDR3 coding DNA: TGTGCCAGCAGCTTGGCAGGGGCGACCTCCTACAATGAGCAGTTCTTC. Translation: CASSLAGATSYNEQFF.

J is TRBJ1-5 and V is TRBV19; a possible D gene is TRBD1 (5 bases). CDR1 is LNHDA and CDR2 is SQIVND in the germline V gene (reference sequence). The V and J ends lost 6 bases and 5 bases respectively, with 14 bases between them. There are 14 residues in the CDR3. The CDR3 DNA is TGTGCCAGTAGCCCGTGGGGGGTGGATCAGCCCCAGCATTTT. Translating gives CASSPWGVDQPQHF. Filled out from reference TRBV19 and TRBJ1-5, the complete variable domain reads DGGITQSPKYLFRKEGQNVTLSCEQNLNHDAMYWYRQDPGQGLRLIYYSQIVNDFQKGDIAEGYSVSREKKESFPLTVTSAQKNPTAFYLCASSPWGVDQPQHFGDGTRLSIL.

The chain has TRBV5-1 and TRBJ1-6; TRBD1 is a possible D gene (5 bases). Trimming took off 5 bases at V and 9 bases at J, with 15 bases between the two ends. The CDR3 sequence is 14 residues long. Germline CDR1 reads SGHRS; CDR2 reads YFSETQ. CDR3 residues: CASRPGTASSPLHF. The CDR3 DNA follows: TGCGCCAGCAGACCCGGGACCGCTTCTTCACCCCTCCACTTT.